A single sample gave rise to the 24 T cell receptor beta chains below, sequenced in a study of T cell responses to AZD1222 COVID-19 vaccine. TCRdb's table, derived via immunoSEQ multiplex PCR, lists solely in-frame clones and lacks some. The table has approximately 300,000 clones, approximately 94% seen once. Sequenced material: peripheral blood, taken 28 days after the second AZD1222 dose. The receptors here all came from an adult who received the AZD1222 COVID-19 vaccine.

This clone was seen a handful of times. J is TRBJ1-5 and V is TRBV24-1, with 7 positions matching TRBD1. Germline loops: CDR1 KGHDR, CDR2 SFDVKD. The junction had 3 bases not matched to a gene; V was cut back by 3 bases and J by 2 bases. The CDR3 totals 15 residues. The CDR3 reads CATSDPQGGNQPQHF. The DNA of the CDR3 is TGTGCCACCAGTGATCCGCAGGGGGGCAATCAGCCCCAGCATTTT.

This chain joins TRBV3-1 (or the pseudogene TRBV3-2) and TRBJ2-2, with unresolved D. This CDR3 spans 11 amino acids. Germline V gene sequence: CDR1 LGHDT, CDR2 YNNKEL (reference sequence). Trimming took off 1 base at V and 8 bases at J, with 2 bases between the two ends. CDR3 bases: TGTGCCAGCAGCCAAGTGGGGGAGCTGTTTTTT. It is translated as CASSQVGELFF.

The chain employs TRBV2 and TRBJ1-5; D perhaps matches TRBD1 (5 bases). The length of the CDR3 is 18 residues. The V and J ends lost 0 bases and 3 bases respectively, with 18 bases between them. Germline V CDR1 and CDR2: SNHLY, FYNNEI. CDR3 in amino acids: CASSEALPSRGYNQPQHF. CDR3 nucleotide sequence: TGTGCCAGCAGTGAAGCGCTCCCCTCCCGGGGGTACAATCAGCCCCAGCATTTT.

The chain has TRBV5-1 and TRBJ2-5; 8 bases match TRBD2. Germline V lookup: CDR1 SGHRS, CDR2 YFSETQ. The J segment lost 5 bases and the V segment lost 4 bases, leaving 22 bases of the junction unmatched. This CDR3 contains 19 residues. CDR3 nucleotide sequence: TGCGCCAGCAGCCAGACACCAACTGCGGGAGCGGGAGTCCGGGAGACCCAGTACTTC. Its translation is CASSQTPTAGAGVRETQYF. The full variable domain, with the rest looked up from reference TRBV5-1 and TRBJ2-5, is KAGVTQTPRYLIKTRGQQVTLSCSPISGHRSVSWYQQTPGQGLQFLFEYFSETQRNKGNFPGRFSGRQFSNSRSEMNVSTLELGDSALYLCASSQTPTAGAGVRETQYFGPGTRLLVL.

As concerns this clone: Other DNA sequences from this sample encode an identical CDR3 as well. This sequence joins TRBV5-1 and TRBJ1-5; D is possibly TRBD1 (5 bases). V lost 2 bases to trimming and J lost 5 bases, with 8 bases between them. CDR3 length equals 13 residues. CDR1 and CDR2 (germline): SGHRS, YFSETQ. The CDR3 sequence: CASSFTGDQPQHF. CDR3 DNA: TGCGCCAGCAGCTTTACGGGGGATCAGCCCCAGCATTTT.

A note on this clone: Other DNA sequences of this sample code for an identical CDR3. The gene calls are TRBV14 and TRBJ1-2; D call uncertain. CDR3 length: 13 residues. Germline V gene sequence: CDR1 SGHDN, CDR2 FVKESK. Trimming cost V 0 bases and J 4 bases, with 6 bases left between them. The CDR3 coding sequence is TGTGCCAGCAGCCAAGAAGGCCTCTATGGCTACACCTTC. The encoded protein is CASSQEGLYGYTF. The variable domain in full, with the rest retrieved from reference TRBV14 and TRBJ1-2, is EAGVTQFPSHSVIEKGQTVTLRCDPISGHDNLYWYRRVMGKEIKFLLHFVKESKQDESGMPNNRFLAERTGGTYSTLKVQPAELEDSGVYFCASSQEGLYGYTFGSGTRLTVV.

The chain uses TRBV28 and TRBJ2-2; the D gene is possibly TRBD2 (6 bases). V lost 7 bases to trimming and J lost 3 bases, with 12 bases between them. This CDR3 spans 14 amino acids. In germline, CDR1 is MDHEN, CDR2 SYDVKM. Written as DNA, the CDR3 is TGTGCCAGCAAGAGGAGCGGGTACACCGGGGAGCTGTTTTTT. Residues: CASKRSGYTGELFF. The whole variable domain, filled in from reference TRBV28 and TRBJ2-2, reads DVKVTQSSRYLVKRTGEKVFLECVQDMDHENMFWYRQDPGLGLRLIYFSYDVKMKEKGDIPEGYSVSREKKERFSLILESASTNQTSMYLCASKRSGYTGELFFGEGSRLTVL.

The chain links TRBV7-9 to TRBJ2-7; 9 nucleotides match TRBD1. Germline CDR1 and CDR2: SEHNR and FQNEAQ (reference sequence). The CDR3 totals 15 residues. V shed 5 bases and J 4 bases; nucleotides not matched to a gene: 9. The CDR3 loop is CASSRTGGIEYEQYF. CDR3 DNA: TGTGCCAGCAGCAGAACAGGGGGCATAGAGTACGAGCAGTACTTC.

This chain uses TRBV19 with TRBJ2-7; either TRBD1 or TRBD2 may fit D (5 bases each). Germline CDR1 and CDR2: LNHDA and SQIVND (reference sequence). V gave up 1 base and J gave up 9 bases, with 13 bases separating them. The CDR3 consists of 13 residues. The CDR3, as DNA: TGTGCCAGTAGTATAGGCTTCCCGGGACCGCAGTACTTC. Its protein is CASSIGFPGPQYF.

This chain uses TRBV5-1 with TRBJ2-4; no firm D call. V lost 4 bases and J 0 bases, leaving 8 bases between the germline ends. Germline V gene lookup returns CDR1 SGHRS and CDR2 YFSETQ. This CDR3 has 14 residues. The DNA of the CDR3 is TGCGCCAGCAGCACCACATTAGCCAAAAACATTCAGTACTTC. Translated: CASSTTLAKNIQYF.

This chain links TRBV6-5 with TRBJ2-3; D not certain. This CDR3 contains 12 residues. With 6 bases removed from V and 7 bases from J, the gap between germline ends came to 11 bases. Germline loops: CDR1 MNHEY, CDR2 SVGAGI. CDR3 nucleotides: TGTGCCAGCAGGTCTCCTGGGTATACGCAGTATTTT. Translating it yields CASRSPGYTQYF.

The rearrangement joins TRBV28 to TRBJ2-7; no clear D. Germline V gene sequence: CDR1 MDHEN, CDR2 SYDVKM. CDR3 length equals 15 residues. Between the trimmed V and J ends, which lost 7 bases and 4 bases, there was a span of 20 bases. In DNA form, the CDR3 reads TGTGCCAGCAACTCCTACCGGGCCGCAGTTTACGAGCAGTACTTC. Its translation: CASNSYRAAVYEQYF.

V is TRBV4-2 and J is TRBJ1-5, with D possibly being TRBD1 (6 bases). CDR1 is LGHNA and CDR2 is YNFKEQ in the germline V gene. Trimming left V 0 bases short and J 0 bases short, with 12 bases between. The CDR3 runs to 17 residues. CDR3 DNA sequence: TGTGCCAGCAGCCAAGAGGCCCAGGGGATTAGCAATCAGCCCCAGCATTTT. This encodes CASSQEAQGISNQPQHF.

The V call is TRBV9, the J call TRBJ2-7, with D possibly TRBD1 on 5 matching bases. Germline assignment: CDR1 SGDLS and CDR2 YYNGEE. There are 14 residues in the CDR3. The V gene lost 2 bases and the J gene lost 2 bases, with 11 bases spanning the gap. The chain's CDR3 is CASSVGWGAYEQYF. The CDR3 bases are TGTGCCAGCAGCGTGGGTTGGGGCGCCTACGAGCAGTACTTC.

This rearrangement joins TRBV14 to TRBJ2-7; TRBD2 matches at 9 bases. V lost 6 bases and J lost 5; bases outside the gene matches: 14. Germline loops: CDR1 SGHDN, CDR2 FVKESK. This CDR3 contains 16 residues. CDR3: CASRNQPTSGANEQYF. In DNA form, the CDR3 reads TGTGCCAGCAGGAATCAACCGACTAGCGGAGCCAACGAGCAGTACTTC.

The chain combines TRBV6-2 or TRBV6-3 with TRBJ2-1; 13 bases are a match to TRBD2. The CDR3 has 15 amino acids. Looked up from germline, CDR1 is MNHEY and CDR2 is SVGEGT. With 6 bases clipped from V and 2 bases from J, the junction kept 1 base outside the gene matches. CDR3 coding DNA: TGTGCCAGCAGCGGACTAGCGGGAGCCTACAATGAGCAGTTCTTC. Translation: CASSGLAGAYNEQFF.

The V gene is TRBV7-8, the J gene TRBJ2-2, with TRBD2 matching over 11 bases. The CDR3 runs to 19 residues. Germline values: CDR1 SGHVS, CDR2 FQNEAQ. With 4 bases clipped from V and 5 bases from J, the junction kept 15 bases outside the gene matches. The CDR3 reads CASSWPGTSGQTLTGELFF. The CDR3 bases are TGTGCCAGCAGCTGGCCCGGGACTAGCGGCCAAACCTTAACCGGGGAGCTGTTTTTT. The full variable domain, its missing parts supplied by reference TRBV7-8 and TRBJ2-2, is GAGVSQSPRYKVAKRGQDVALRCDPISGHVSLFWYQQALGQGPEFLTYFQNEAQLDKSGLPSDRFFAERPEGSVSTLKIQRTQQEDSAVYLCASSWPGTSGQTLTGELFFGEGSRLTVL.

The V gene is TRBV7-2, the J gene TRBJ2-7; TRBD1 matches at 8 bases. V dropped 5 bases and J dropped 5; count of bases not matched to a gene: 11. The CDR3 is 15 residues long. In germline, CDR1 is SGHTA, CDR2 FQGNSA. Here the CDR3 reads CASSHDRGAEDEQYF. The CDR3 DNA reads TGTGCCAGCAGCCACGACAGGGGAGCGGAGGACGAGCAGTACTTC.

The chain links TRBV2 to TRBJ1-2; D unclear. Germline CDR1 is SNHLY and CDR2 is FYNNEI. CDR3 length: 12 residues. Trimming stripped 6 bases from V and 5 bases from J, with 10 bases between. The CDR3 nucleotides read TGTGCCAGCAGGGAGCGGATGTATGGCTACACCTTC. Translating it yields CASRERMYGYTF.

The chain couples TRBV5-8 to TRBJ1-1, with D tentatively TRBD1 (5 bases). V shed 2 bases and J shed 8 bases, with 10 bases lying between them. The CDR3 loop spans 12 amino acids. Looked up from germline, CDR1 is SGHTS and CDR2 is YDEGEE. CDR3 region: CASSLGYREAFF. The CDR3 DNA is TGTGCCAGCAGCTTAGGATACAGGGAAGCTTTCTTT.

The genes are TRBV7-2 and TRBJ1-2; 11 bases map to TRBD1. Germline-derived CDR1 and CDR2 are SGHTA and FQGNSA. This CDR3 spans 17 amino acids. The V gene end was trimmed by 2 bases and the J gene end by 8 bases; junction bases not matched to a gene: 13. DNA for the CDR3: TGTGCCAGCAGCTTAATACCGGGACAGGGGGGCTTGGGAGGCTACACCTTC. Translated, it gives CASSLIPGQGGLGGYTF.

V and J are TRBV7-2 and TRBJ2-7, with 7 bases lining up with TRBD2. Per germline, CDR1 SGHTA and CDR2 FQGNSA. V gave up 1 base and J gave up 2 bases; unmatched junction bases: 8. The CDR3 spans 16 residues. The CDR3 DNA follows: TGTGCCAGCAGCTTAGGGTCCGCGGGAGTGGCCTACGAGCAGTACTTC. It yields the protein CASSLGSAGVAYEQYF.

The V and J genes are TRBV19 and TRBJ1-2, with D possibly TRBD1 on 5 matching bases. Germline assignment: CDR1 LNHDA and CDR2 SQIVND (reference sequence). This CDR3 comprises 14 residues. V was clipped by 7 bases and J by 1 base, with 13 bases between them. The CDR3 loop is CASNRGRLNYGYTF. CDR3 nucleotide sequence: TGTGCCAGTAACCGGGGCCGACTTAACTATGGCTACACCTTC.

The rearrangement joins TRBV28 to TRBJ2-7, with D uncertain. The CDR3 totals 14 residues. The V gene lost 0 bases and the J gene lost 2 bases, with 8 bases spanning the gap. Germline V gene data show CDR1 as MDHEN and CDR2 as SYDVKM. The CDR3 is CASSLWGSTYEQYF. In nucleotides, the CDR3 is TGTGCCAGCAGTTTATGGGGCAGTACCTACGAGCAGTACTTC.